The 31 T cell receptor beta chains reported below all come from one sample, sequenced in a study of T cells after somatic rescue of genetic block. Libraries were prepared by immunoSEQ multiplex PCR; TCRdb keeps only in-frame clonotypes and omits some of them. The table lists roughly 110,000 clones, under 95% of them singletons. Sequencing was performed on peripheral blood mononuclear cells (PBMCs). The receptors were sampled from a woman aged 18-29 years.

V is TRBV20-1 and J is TRBJ1-1; no definite D call. Germline lookup yields CDR1 DFQATT and CDR2 SNEGSKA (reference sequence). CDR3 length: 11 amino acids. V was trimmed by 6 bases and J by 3 bases, leaving 8 bases between them. The CDR3 loop is CSAPSDTEAFF. The CDR3, as DNA: TGCAGTGCCCCTTCCGACACTGAAGCTTTCTTT.

The rearrangement uses TRBV21-1 and TRBJ2-7; the table gives TRBD1 as D, unverified against the DNA. TRBV21-1 is a listed pseudogene. The CDR3 totals 16 residues. CDR3 sequence reads: CASSKAVAGTDFEQYF. CDR3 bases: TGTGCCAGCAGCAAAGCGGTGGCCGGGACAGACTTCGAGCAGTACTTC.

V usage is TRBV7-2 and J usage is TRBJ1-5; D is ambiguous. This CDR3 contains 14 residues. The germline CDR1 and CDR2 sequences are SGHTA and FQGNSA. Trimming stripped 1 base from V and 4 bases from J, with 8 bases between. The CDR3 nucleotides read TGTGCCAGCAGCTTAGGCGGCGGGAATCAGCCCCAGCATTTT. Amino acids: CASSLGGGNQPQHF.

This chain uses TRBV9 with TRBJ1-5, with unresolved D. Trimming left V 0 bases short and J 3 bases short, with 10 bases between. Germline CDR1 is SGDLS and CDR2 is YYNGEE. The CDR3 is 15 amino acids. DNA of the CDR3: TGTGCCAGCAGCGTAGCTGGTCAGGTCAATCAGCCCCAGCATTTT. As protein: CASSVAGQVNQPQHF.

The chain's CDR3 is CASSPLPTPIGAFF. Here the CDR3 DNA reads TGTGCCAGCTCACCGCTCCCTACACCCATTGGAGCTTTCTTT. The chain carries TRBV18 and TRBJ1-1; D is undetermined. The CDR3 runs 14 residues. The germline V gene has CDR1 KGHSH and CDR2 LQKENI. The V end lost 3 bases, the J end lost 10 bases, and 18 bases lay between the germline ends.

V and J are TRBV5-1 and TRBJ1-1, with D hard to call. Trimming cost V 4 bases and J 8 bases, with 15 bases left between them. The length of the CDR3 is 13 residues. Germline-derived CDR1 and CDR2 are SGHRS and YFSETQ. The CDR3 DNA is TGCGCCAGCAGCCCTGGGGTGACATCGGAAGCTTTCTTT. Protein sequence: CASSPGVTSEAFF.

V gene TRBV6-5 combines with J gene TRBJ2-7, with 9 bases identical to TRBD1. CDR3 length equals 13 residues. Per the germline V gene, CDR1 is MNHEY and CDR2 is SVGAGI. V was pared by 6 bases and J by 2 bases, with 2 bases of the junction left unmatched. CDR3 in amino acids: CASRRQGAYEQYF. Written as DNA, the CDR3 is TGTGCCAGCAGAAGACAGGGGGCCTACGAGCAGTACTTC.

In this sample, this clone turned up once. The chain recombines TRBV2 with TRBJ2-7; the D call may be TRBD1 or TRBD2 (6 bases each). Germline V lookup: CDR1 SNHLY, CDR2 FYNNEI. The CDR3 is 14 amino acids. The germline V and J ends were trimmed by 6 bases and 2 bases, with 14 bases remaining between them. DNA for the CDR3: TGTGCCAGCAGGGGCGGGGACAACCCCTACGAGCAGTACTTC. This translates into CASRGGDNPYEQYF. Supplemented by reference TRBV2 and TRBJ2-7, the full variable domain reads EPEVTQTPSHQVTQMGQEVILRCVPISNHLYFYWYRQILGQKVEFLVSFYNNEISEKSEIFDDQFSVERPDGSNFTLKIRSTKLEDSAMYFCASRGGDNPYEQYFGPGTRLTVT.

This chain joins TRBV7-6 and TRBJ1-1; TRBD1 agrees at 7 bases. With V trimmed by 3 bases and J by 5 bases, 3 bases remained unmatched. Germline lookup yields CDR1 SGHVS and CDR2 FNYEAQ. The CDR3 contains 13 residues. The CDR3 region is CASSLTGRTEAFF. The CDR3 DNA reads as TGTGCCAGCAGCTTGACAGGGAGGACTGAAGCTTTCTTT.

The table lists this clone with a few counts. This sequence joins TRBV18 and TRBJ2-2; D might be TRBD2 (5 bases). The CDR3 length is 17 residues. V lost 3 bases and J lost 6, with 20 bases in between. In germline, CDR1 is KGHSH, CDR2 LQKENI. CDR3 in DNA: TGTGCCAGCTCACCTCAACCGCCCGAACTAGTTTCCGGGGAGCTGTTTTTT. Amino acids: CASSPQPPELVSGELFF.

The gene calls are TRBV30 and TRBJ1-2; the D is unclear. V lost 0 bases and J 4 bases, leaving 9 bases between the germline ends. CDR3 length equals 13 residues. CDR1 and CDR2 from the germline V gene are GTSNPN and SVGIG (reference sequence). CDR3 in DNA: TGTGCCTGGAGTGTACGCTTAGCCTATGGCTACACCTTC. The encoded protein is CAWSVRLAYGYTF.

This rearrangement joins TRBV5-6 to TRBJ2-1; D is possibly TRBD1 (5 bases). Germline CDR1 and CDR2: SGHDT and YYEEEE. The V gene lost 4 bases and the J gene lost 4 bases, with 9 bases spanning the gap. This CDR3 comprises 13 residues. The CDR3 is CASSLDTYNEQFF. The DNA for the CDR3 is TGTGCCAGCAGCCTGGACACATACAATGAGCAGTTCTTC.

V is TRBV10-3 and J is TRBJ1-6; D is undetermined. Germline CDR1 and CDR2: ENHRY and SYGVKD. The CDR3 covers 16 residues. Trimming left V 2 bases short and J 4 bases short, with 12 bases between. The CDR3 sequence is CAISEHSTDYNSPLHF. For the CDR3, the DNA is TGTGCCATCAGTGAGCATTCGACCGATTATAATTCACCCCTCCACTTT.

The rearrangement links TRBV9 to TRBJ2-7; D is unresolved. There are 12 residues in the CDR3. Germline CDR1 and CDR2: SGDLS and YYNGEE. The V end lost 0 bases, the J end lost 6 bases, and 7 bases lay between the germline ends. CDR3 coding DNA: TGTGCCAGCAGCGTAGGTGGGCCCGAGCAGTACTTC. Translating it yields CASSVGGPEQYF.

Here the CDR3 reads CASSFGPLDPNGYTF. In nucleotides, the CDR3 is TGTGCCAGCAGCTTCGGACCTCTCGATCCAAATGGCTACACCTTC. The rearrangement joins TRBV7-6 to TRBJ1-2; D remains ambiguous. This CDR3 is built from 15 residues. V was shortened by 3 bases and J by 6 bases, with 17 bases between the two germline ends. Germline loops: CDR1 SGHVS, CDR2 FNYEAQ.

This clone was found a few times. The CDR3 is CASRLLGSYNSPLHF. DNA for the CDR3: TGTGCCAGCAGGTTACTAGGATCCTATAATTCACCCCTCCACTTT. The gene calls are TRBV27 and TRBJ1-6; no clear D. The CDR3 length is 15 residues. Deletions cut 6 bases from V and 1 base from J, with 10 bases between. Germline CDR1 and CDR2: MNHEY and SMNVEV (reference sequence).

The V call is TRBV7-9, the J call TRBJ2-7; TRBD1 agrees at 7 bases. The CDR3 length is 18 residues. The V segment lost 4 bases and the J segment 1 base; nucleotides outside the gene matches: 16. The germline V gene encodes CDR1 SEHNR and CDR2 FQNEAQ (reference sequence). As DNA, the CDR3 is TGTGCCAGCAGCTCAGAGAGGGAATCGACAGGGCGGTCCTACGAGCAGTACTTC. Its protein product is CASSSERESTGRSYEQYF.

The chain links TRBV30 to TRBJ1-2; D remains ambiguous. Germline CDR1 reads GTSNPN; CDR2 reads SVGIG (reference sequence). This CDR3 comprises 12 residues. V was cut by 0 bases and J by 4 bases, with 6 bases left in between. The CDR3 DNA sequence: TGTGCCTGGAGTGTTGGGCTCTATGGCTACACCTTC. Its translation is CAWSVGLYGYTF.

The chain is built from TRBV28 and TRBJ1-3, with a weak D call TRBD1 (5 bases). Looked up from germline, CDR1 is MDHEN and CDR2 is SYDVKM. Trimming left V 7 bases short and J 4 bases short, with 14 bases between. The length of the CDR3 is 14 residues. The CDR3 bases are TGTGCCAGCACTTTCAGGGTCGAAGGAAACACCATATATTTT. Its protein product is CASTFRVEGNTIYF.

The gene calls are TRBV5-4 and TRBJ2-7, with no clear D. V was trimmed by 4 bases and J by 2 bases, leaving 7 bases between them. This CDR3 comprises 12 residues. CDR1 and CDR2 (germline): SGHNT, YYREEE (reference sequence). Written as DNA, the CDR3 is TGTGCCAGCAGCCTTGAGGCCTACGAGCAGTACTTC. Translation: CASSLEAYEQYF.

The rearrangement uses TRBV6-4 and TRBJ1-2, with D perhaps TRBD1 (6 bases). There are 15 residues in the CDR3. The V and J ends lost 6 bases and 0 bases respectively, with 14 bases between them. Germline V gives CDR1 MRHNA, CDR2 SNTAGT. DNA for the CDR3: TGTGCCAGCAGGCCACAGGGCCAAGCTAACTATGGCTACACCTTC. It is translated as CASRPQGQANYGYTF.

This sequence joins TRBV7-2 and TRBJ2-7; 11 positions match TRBD1. The CDR3 is made up of 14 amino acids. Trimming removed 5 bases from V and 5 bases from J; junction bases left unmatched: 5. Germline CDR1 and CDR2: SGHTA and FQGNSA. CDR3 in amino acids: CASSKDRGPHEQYF. CDR3 in DNA: TGTGCCAGCAGCAAGGACAGGGGGCCCCACGAGCAGTACTTC.

The genes are TRBV7-8 and TRBJ2-3; D call uncertain. This CDR3 region has 16 residues. Germline V gene lookup returns CDR1 SGHVS and CDR2 FQNEAQ. Between the trimmed V and J ends, which lost 1 base and 2 bases, there was a span of 13 bases. The CDR3 spells CASSLEYGGSTDTQYF. The CDR3 region has the DNA TGTGCCAGCAGCTTAGAATACGGCGGTTCCACAGATACGCAGTATTTT.

The chain combines TRBV19 with TRBJ2-5; 10 nucleotides line up with TRBD1. V lost 4 bases to trimming and J lost 9 bases; unmatched junction nucleotides: 8. The CDR3 has 14 residues. CDR1 is LNHDA, CDR2 SQIVND, per germline (reference sequence). CDR3 amino acids: CASSTGTGESAQYF. The CDR3 DNA follows: TGTGCCAGTAGTACCGGGACAGGGGAGAGTGCCCAGTACTTC.

This clone was observed once. The rearrangement links TRBV4-1 to TRBJ1-1; D ambiguous. The CDR3 runs 14 residues. Trimming left V 1 base short and J 1 base short, with 7 bases between. Germline lookup yields CDR1 MGHRA and CDR2 YSYEKL. The CDR3 DNA sequence: TGCGCCAGCAGCCAAGTCGACGGGAACACTGAAGCTTTCTTT. The encoded protein is CASSQVDGNTEAFF.

This clone showed up just once. V and J are TRBV27 and TRBJ2-5, with 12 bases fitting TRBD2. Germline lookup yields CDR1 MNHEY and CDR2 SMNVEV (reference sequence). The ends lost 5 bases at V and 2 bases at J; junction bases unmatched: 3. The CDR3 covers 15 residues. The CDR3 spells CASSLGTSGQETQYF. In DNA form, the CDR3 reads TGTGCCAGCAGTCTCGGGACTAGCGGGCAAGAGACCCAGTACTTC.

The chain carries TRBV5-1 and TRBJ2-7; D is unresolved. Germline values: CDR1 SGHRS, CDR2 YFSETQ. Trimming took off 0 bases at V and 2 bases at J, with 12 bases between the two ends. This CDR3 comprises 15 residues. CDR3 nucleotides: TGCGCCAGCAGCTTGGCCGACCCTTCCCCCTACGAGCAGTACTTC. Translated: CASSLADPSPYEQYF.

The chain joins TRBV19 to TRBJ1-4; D is unclear. Germline V lookup: CDR1 LNHDA, CDR2 SQIVND (reference sequence). Trimming removed 0 bases at V and 8 bases at J, with 7 bases between. The CDR3 is 13 residues long. In DNA, the CDR3 is TGTGCCAGTAGTATAGAGTCGCGGGAAAAACTGTTTTTT. Translated: CASSIESREKLFF.

This sequence joins TRBV9 and TRBJ2-5; tentatively, D is TRBD2 (5 bases). The CDR3 consists of 14 residues. Germline loops: CDR1 SGDLS, CDR2 YYNGEE. Trimming left V 2 bases short and J 1 base short, with 9 bases between. The CDR3 sequence is CASSVGLGQETQYF. The CDR3 DNA reads TGTGCCAGCAGCGTTGGACTCGGCCAAGAGACCCAGTACTTC.

The gene calls are TRBV7-2 and TRBJ2-5; 7 bases line up with TRBD1. Germline assignment: CDR1 SGHTA and CDR2 FQGNSA. Trimming removed 5 bases from V and 5 bases from J; junction bases left unmatched: 8. This CDR3 has 14 residues. The CDR3 DNA reads as TGTGCCAGCAGCCGCTACAGGGGCGTCGAGACCCAGTACTTC. The encoded protein is CASSRYRGVETQYF.

The genes are TRBV20-1 and TRBJ2-3; D call uncertain. The V end was cut by 6 bases, the J end by 5 bases, with 9 bases between. In germline, CDR1 is DFQATT, CDR2 SNEGSKA (reference sequence). The CDR3 consists of 11 residues. The CDR3 nucleotides read TGCAGTGCCCCCCGAGGAGATACGCAGTATTTT. Translating it yields CSAPRGDTQYF.